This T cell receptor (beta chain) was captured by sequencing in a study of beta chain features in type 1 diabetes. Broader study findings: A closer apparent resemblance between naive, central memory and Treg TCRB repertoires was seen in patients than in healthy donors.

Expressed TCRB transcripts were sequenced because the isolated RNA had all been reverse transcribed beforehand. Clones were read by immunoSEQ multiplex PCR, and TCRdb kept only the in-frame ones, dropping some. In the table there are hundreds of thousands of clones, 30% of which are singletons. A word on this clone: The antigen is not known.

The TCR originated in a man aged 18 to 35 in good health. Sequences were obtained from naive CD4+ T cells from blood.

The CDR3 sequence is CASRSTTYNEQFF. Here the CDR3 DNA reads TGTGCCAGCAGGAGCACGACTTACAATGAGCAGTTCTTC. The chain carries TRBV5-4 and TRBJ2-1; no clear D. V was pared by 5 bases and J by 4 bases, with 10 bases between. Germline V gene data show CDR1 as SGHNT and CDR2 as YYREEE (reference sequence). The CDR3 loop spans 13 amino acids.